The T cell receptor (beta chain) under discussion was sequenced for a study of blood T cell repertoires in COVID-19. Study information: Both acute and convalescent COVID-19 samples were obtained from the United States, Italy and Spain. Sources were T cells, B-cell-depleted T cells, or PBMCs; the material itself was cDNA or gDNA.

V lost 0 bases to trimming and J lost 7 bases; unmatched junction nucleotides: 4. Germline V gene lookup returns CDR1 LNHNV and CDR2 YYDKDF (reference sequence). This CDR3 is 15 amino acids long. The method was immunoSEQ multiplex PCR; TCRdb's version includes in-frame clones alone and lacks a portion of them. The data show roughly 220,000 clones, 84% seen once. The sequencing sample was made of peripheral blood. This chain uses TRBV15 with TRBJ2-7; 12 nucleotides align to TRBD2. The clonotype was recovered from a woman aged 55-69 years who had recovered from COVID-19. The CDR3 is CATSRDLAGGREQYF. In DNA, the CDR3 is TGTGCCACCAGCAGAGACCTAGCGGGGGGGCGGGAGCAGTACTTC.